This T cell receptor (beta chain) is drawn from a study of vaccination effects on CD4 cells after COVID-19. The germline V gene has CDR1 MNHNS and CDR2 SASEGT. Trimming pared 1 base from V and 4 bases from J, leaving 11 bases between. The CDR3 length is 15 residues. Concerning this clone: Its antigen is still unknown.

Having been cultured for less than 13 days, the cells underwent CD4+ T cell isolation. Between March and December 2020, the person had a SARS-CoV-2 infection that PCR confirmed. Vaccine administered to participants consisted of two doses of either BNT162b2 or mRNA-1273. Assay: immunoSEQ multiplex PCR; the TCRdb copy retains only in-frame clones and omits some. The sample includes tens of thousands of clones, about 76% seen only once; the top ten take under 7%. The sequence came from a human donor who had a prior SARS-CoV-2 infection. The J gene is TRBJ1-5, the V gene TRBV6-1; maybe TRBD1 (5 bases). This sample comprised CD4+ T cells from PBMCs cultured without peptide, obtained after COVID-19 vaccination. The DNA of the CDR3 is TGTGCCAGCAGTGAAGTGGCAGGGTCAAATCAGCCCCAGCATTTT. Encoded protein: CASSEVAGSNQPQHF.